This TCR beta chain was sequenced during a study of T cells after yellow fever vaccination. Study at large: Fractions of low cell number were prepared using SMART-Seq v4 Ultra Low Input.

This clonotype was counted only a few times. Its matching antigen is unknown. Regarding the study as a whole: Subsequent to the booster, the majority of primary-vaccination clones reappeared (around 96% CD4, 70% to 90% CD8).

Trimming took 2 bases from V and 1 from J, leaving 20 bases between them. Germline V gene data show CDR1 as SGHAT and CDR2 as FQNNGV. CDR3 size: 19 residues. TCRdb re-derived calls from the 5' RACE reads in MiXCR, one entry per CDR3 protein. The sample holds hundreds of thousands of distinct CDR3 sequences; 9% to 15% are singletons and the top ten take 15%. Sample: PBMCs, taken on the day of the yellow fever booster vaccination. This chain uses TRBV11-2 with TRBJ2-2, with D perhaps assigned TRBD1 or TRBD2 (5 bases each). The TCR originated in a man younger than 40 who received the YFV17D yellow fever vaccine. CDR3 sequence (DNA): TGTGCCAGCAGCTTAAGGATTCCGGGGCCTCGCTTGAACACCGGGGAGCTGTTTTTT. Amino acid sequence: CASSLRIPGPRLNTGELFF.